The clone carrying this T cell receptor beta chain was counted between two and nine times. The antigen remains unidentified. This sample is drawn from a study of response to subunit inactivated influenza vaccine. Study results and limitations: The authors put forward the suggestion that each seasonal influenza vaccination may bring in only a limited number of new T cells.

TCRdb re-called the RT-PCR reads with MiXCR, one entry per CDR3 protein. The sample holds about half a million distinct CDR3 sequences, around 8% seen once. Sequencing was performed on PBMCs from blood, taken around 25 months after vaccination. The receptor was derived from a man aged 50-75 years who received an inactivated influenza vaccine.

The DNA for the CDR3 is TGTGCCAGCAGCAGGGACAGGGGTGGCTACGAGCAGTACTTC. Protein: CASSRDRGGYEQYF. J is TRBJ2-7 and V is TRBV7-9; 10 bases are a match to TRBD1. Germline CDR1 and CDR2: SEHNR and FQNEAQ (reference sequence). The length of the CDR3 is 14 residues. V trimming: 5 bases; J trimming: 3 bases; junction bases outside the gene matches: 4.